Listed below are T cell receptor beta chains from one sample, sequenced in a study of PD-1 blockade in classical Hodgkin lymphoma. Assay used: immunoSEQ multiplex PCR; TCRdb lists only in-frame clones, some missing. Of 10,000 to 15,000 clones listed, over 80% are singletons. The sample here was peripheral blood mononuclear cells (PBMCs), taken at baseline. The receptor source for this set is a human donor with classical Hodgkin lymphoma. CDR3s include the opening cysteine and the closing phenylalanine or tryptophan. Each record gives: clone size, J gene, V gene, D gene, CDR3 DNA, CDR3 protein. D genes are given only for firm matches. The size entry is marked missing in some rows and otherwise reads once, few, many or a size class.

>.|TRBJ2-7|TRBV15|.
TGTGCCACCAGCAAGCGACAGGACTCCTTCTACGAGCAGTACTTC
CATSKRQDSFYEQYF
>.|TRBJ1-1|TRBV7-8|.
TGTGCCAGCAGCTTAGCCGGGGGGCTTGGGACTGAAGCTTTCTTT
CASSLAGGLGTEAFF
>.|TRBJ2-1|TRBV6-1|TRBD2
TGTGCCAGCATTACGACTAGCGGGGGGTACAATGAGCAGTTCTTC
CASITTSGGYNEQFF
>.|TRBJ2-7|TRBV6-1|.
TGTGCCAGCGCTCCGGACTTCTCCTACGAGCAGTACTTC
CASAPDFSYEQYF
>.|TRBJ2-5|TRBV5-1|TRBD1
TGCGCCAGCAGCTTGGTGGACAGGGGGGATCAAGAGACCCAGTACTTC
CASSLVDRGDQETQYF
>.|TRBJ2-7|TRBV6-1|.
TGTGCCAGCAGTGCGGCATTTGATTACGAGCAGTACTTC
CASSAAFDYEQYF
>.|TRBJ2-6|TRBV19|.
TGTGCCAGTAGTATTAACTCTGGGGCCAACGTCCTGACTTTC
CASSINSGANVLTF
>.|TRBJ2-7|TRBV28|.
TGTGCCAGCAGTTCCCCACACGAGCAGTACTTC
CASSSPHEQYF
>few|TRBJ2-2|TRBV5-1|TRBD1
TGCGCCAGCAGCGGACAGGGTACAACCGGGGAGCTGTTTTTT
CASSGQGTTGELFF
>.|TRBJ1-2|TRBV18|TRBD1
TGTGCCAGCTCACCTTCCGGACAGGACTATGGCTACACCTTC
CASSPSGQDYGYTF
>.|TRBJ1-4|TRBV15|.
TGTGCCACCAGCAGAGACCCGACAGGTTGGGGTGGTAATGAAAAACTGTTTTTT
CATSRDPTGWGGNEKLFF
>once|TRBJ2-3|TRBV27|TRBD1
TGTGCCAGCAGTTGGGGGACAGGGACTAGCACAGATACGCAGTATTTT
CASSWGTGTSTDTQYF
>.|TRBJ2-7|TRBV13|.
TGTGCCAGCAGCCTAAATAGAAACGAGCAGTACTTC
CASSLNRNEQYF
>.|TRBJ1-1|TRBV5-5|.
TGTGCCAGCAGCTTGGATGTGGGCCCCGCTTTCTTT
CASSLDVGPAFF
>.|TRBJ1-4|TRBV4-1|.
TGCGCCAGCAGCCAAGTCGTCCTCGCCAGTCCTGCAACTAATGAAAAACTGTTTTTT
CASSQVVLASPATNEKLFF
>few|TRBJ2-1|TRBV6-5|TRBD2
TGTGCCAGCAGTTTGTTGAGCGGGGGAAGCTACAATGAGCAGTTCTTC
CASSLLSGGSYNEQFF
>.|TRBJ2-5|TRBV19|TRBD1
TGTGCCAGTAGTATGAGGACAGGGGGGGCGGAGACCCAGTACTTC
CASSMRTGGAETQYF
>.|TRBJ2-7|TRBV11-2|.
TGTGCCAGCAGCTATAGTGACGGGATCGGGTACGAGCAGTACTTC
CASSYSDGIGYEQYF
>once|TRBJ2-3|TRBV7-2|TRBD1
TGTGCCAGCAGCCAACGGACAGGGGGATTGAGCACAGATACGCAGTATTTT
CASSQRTGGLSTDTQYF
>.|TRBJ2-3|TRBV18|.
TGTGCCAGCTCACTCGGCACAGATACGCAGTATTTT
CASSLGTDTQYF
>once|TRBJ2-3|TRBV5-1|TRBD2
TGCGCCAGCAGCTTGGCCTCTCCGGGACTAGGATCATTTGGCACAGATACGCAGTATTTT
CASSLASPGLGSFGTDTQYF
>once|TRBJ2-3|TRBV28|.
TGTGCCAGCAGTTTCCTACAGGGCACAGATACGCAGTATTTT
CASSFLQGTDTQYF
>.|TRBJ2-3|TRBV4-1|TRBD2
TGCGCCAGCAGTCTAGCGGGGGGGGATACGCAGTATTTT
CASSLAGGDTQYF
>.|TRBJ2-7|TRBV5-1|.
TGCGCCAGCAGCTTTGGCGATAGCTCCTACGAGCAGTACTTC
CASSFGDSSYEQYF
>.|TRBJ2-1|TRBV7-2|TRBD1
TGTGCCAGCAGCCCCAGGACAGGGTCCTACAATGAGCAGTTCTTC
CASSPRTGSYNEQFF
>.|TRBJ1-4|TRBV5-1|.
TGCGCCAGCAAAACCGCCGGCGGATCTAATGAAAAACTGTTTTTT
CASKTAGGSNEKLFF
>.|TRBJ1-1|TRBV19|.
TGTGCCAGTAGTATATTCGGGGGGTCGGCTTTCTTT
CASSIFGGSAFF
>once|TRBJ2-1|TRBV28|TRBD2
TGTGCCAGCAGTGGGACTACCCGCTCCTACAATGAGCAGTTCTTC
CASSGTTRSYNEQFF
>.|TRBJ1-1|TRBV28|.
TGTGCCAGCAGGGGGCCGGGGAACACTGAAGCTTTCTTT
CASRGPGNTEAFF
>.|TRBJ1-1|TRBV28|.
TGTGCCAGCAGTTTGGGGCCTACTGAAGCTTTCTTT
CASSLGPTEAFF
>.|TRBJ1-4|TRBV19|.
TGTGCCCCCTCTAGTGGGTTTAATGAAAAACTGTTTTTT
CAPSSGFNEKLFF
>.|TRBJ2-3|TRBV19|.
TGTGCCAGTAGTAGGCAGCGTAGCACAGATACGCAGTATTTT
CASSRQRSTDTQYF
>.|TRBJ1-1|TRBV5-1|TRBD1
TGCGCCAGCAGCTCCGGGACAGGGGGAAGTGAAGCTTTCTTT
CASSSGTGGSEAFF
>.|TRBJ2-1|TRBV28|TRBD2
TGTGCCAGCCTTACGACTAGCGGGCCCAATGAGCAGTTCTTC
CASLTTSGPNEQFF
>.|TRBJ1-6|TRBV4-1|.
TGCGCCAGCAGCCAATTCTCACAACCGAGCTCCTATAATTCACCCCTCCACTTT
CASSQFSQPSSYNSPLHF
>.|TRBJ2-2|TRBV18|TRBD2
TGTGCCAGCTCACTAGCGGGCCCTCCGGGGACCGGGGAGCTGTTTTTT
CASSLAGPPGTGELFF
>.|TRBJ2-7|TRBV4-2|.
TGTGCCAGCAGCCAAGATACTAGTAACTACGAGCAGTACTTC
CASSQDTSNYEQYF
>.|TRBJ2-1|TRBV5-1|TRBD1
TGCGCCAGCAGCTCCGGACAGGTTACCGATGAGCAGTTCTTC
CASSSGQVTDEQFF
>few|TRBJ1-2|TRBV28|.
TGTGCCAGCAGTTTACGGGGATATGGCTACACCTTC
CASSLRGYGYTF
>.|TRBJ2-7|TRBV7-9|.
TGTGCCAGCAGCTTCCGGGACCCAGCCTACGAGCAGTACTTC
CASSFRDPAYEQYF
>.|TRBJ1-4|TRBV29-1|.
TGCAGCGTTAAGTCGAGCCAGAGGGAAAAACTGTTTTTT
CSVKSSQREKLFF
>.|TRBJ2-7|TRBV7-7|TRBD2
TGTGCTAGCAGGGGTGATGGACTAGCGAGTAGAACGGCCTACGAGCAGTACTTC
CASRGDGLASRTAYEQYF
>.|TRBJ2-3|TRBV5-1|TRBD2
TGCGCCAGCCAGCGGGAGGGCCAATTAGATACGCAGTATTTT
CASQREGQLDTQYF
>.|TRBJ2-7|TRBV5-4|.
TGTGCCAGCAGCTTGTATTTTACCGGCGAGCAGTACTTC
CASSLYFTGEQYF
>once|TRBJ1-5|TRBV6-1|TRBD1
TGTGCCAGCAGTGTCAACAGGGGGCAACAGCCCCAGCATTTT
CASSVNRGQQPQHF